These T cell receptor beta chains were read from a single sample in a study of T cells in Graves' hyperthyroidism and ophthalmopathy. One entry per CDR3 protein, called by TCRdb with MiXCR from the multiplex PCR reads. In the table there are 530,000 or so distinct CDR3 sequences, approximately 17% of which are singletons. The sequencing input was blood. The receptors stem from a woman aged 18-29 years with Graves' ophthalmopathy. Each CDR3 is given with its conserved first and last residue. D genes are given only for firm matches. Part of the rows lack a size; the others show once, few, many or a class for expanded clones.

j_gene: TRBJ2-3
abundance: many
v_gene: TRBV28
d_gene: TRBD1
CDR3aa: CASSFVLGDSPKTDTQYF

j_gene: TRBJ1-1
abundance: NA
v_gene: TRBV19
d_gene: NA
CDR3aa: CASSIRYDSMNTEAFF

j_gene: TRBJ2-6
abundance: few
v_gene: TRBV5-8
d_gene: NA
CDR3aa: CASSLDRLSGANVLTF

j_gene: TRBJ2-1
abundance: many
v_gene: TRBV7-8
d_gene: NA
CDR3aa: CASSLTLATSSYNEQFF

j_gene: TRBJ2-2
abundance: many
v_gene: TRBV11-2
d_gene: NA
CDR3aa: CASSLIIGELFF

j_gene: TRBJ2-3
abundance: few
v_gene: TRBV7-9
d_gene: NA
CDR3aa: CASGGLRTDTQYF

j_gene: TRBJ2-1
abundance: NA
v_gene: TRBV19
d_gene: TRBD2
CDR3aa: CASSTVASGMNEQFF

j_gene: TRBJ2-1
abundance: many
v_gene: TRBV6-2/TRBV6-3
d_gene: TRBD2
CDR3aa: CASSPGGSGSGNEQFF

j_gene: TRBJ1-2
abundance: NA
v_gene: TRBV29-1
d_gene: TRBD1
CDR3aa: CSVDDRGQGLYGYTF

j_gene: TRBJ2-2
abundance: few
v_gene: TRBV6-1
d_gene: NA
CDR3aa: CASSPSGHTGELFF

j_gene: TRBJ1-5
abundance: NA
v_gene: TRBV20-1
d_gene: TRBD1
CDR3aa: CSASPTGVGIGQPQHF

j_gene: TRBJ2-1
abundance: many
v_gene: TRBV28
d_gene: TRBD1
CDR3aa: CASRHWDRGSRYNEQFF

j_gene: TRBJ2-1
abundance: many
v_gene: TRBV7-3
d_gene: TRBD2
CDR3aa: CASARASGGAYNEQFF

j_gene: TRBJ1-1
abundance: many
v_gene: TRBV6-6
d_gene: NA
CDR3aa: CASSYEGYRVDTEAFF

j_gene: TRBJ2-3
abundance: NA
v_gene: TRBV3-1
d_gene: TRBD2
CDR3aa: CASSQEWSGGPSSTDTQYF

j_gene: TRBJ1-2
abundance: NA
v_gene: TRBV20-1
d_gene: TRBD1
CDR3aa: CSAPLARDREVSGYTF

j_gene: TRBJ2-3
abundance: NA
v_gene: TRBV19
d_gene: TRBD2
CDR3aa: CASSIEGSSRLAGGLSTDTQYF

j_gene: TRBJ1-2
abundance: NA
v_gene: TRBV30
d_gene: NA
CDR3aa: CAWTDNTGQTDTFYYGYTF

j_gene: TRBJ2-5
abundance: many
v_gene: TRBV20-1
d_gene: NA
CDR3aa: CSARPFGETQYF

j_gene: TRBJ1-5
abundance: NA
v_gene: TRBV11-2
d_gene: TRBD1
CDR3aa: CASSPGQAHNQPQHF

j_gene: TRBJ2-2
abundance: few
v_gene: TRBV7-9
d_gene: TRBD1
CDR3aa: CASMTGESTGELFF

j_gene: TRBJ2-3
abundance: many
v_gene: TRBV5-1
d_gene: NA
CDR3aa: CASSLTVSDTQYF

j_gene: TRBJ2-7
abundance: NA
v_gene: TRBV3-1
d_gene: NA
CDR3aa: CASSLAPSEQYF

j_gene: TRBJ1-5
abundance: NA
v_gene: TRBV16
d_gene: NA
CDR3aa: CSSSQSWQGNSPQHF

j_gene: TRBJ1-1
abundance: many
v_gene: TRBV6-5
d_gene: TRBD1
CDR3aa: CASSYRDRYTEAFF

j_gene: TRBJ1-2
abundance: NA
v_gene: TRBV25-1
d_gene: NA
CDR3aa: CASSAPNKGYTF

j_gene: TRBJ2-7
abundance: many
v_gene: TRBV6-2/TRBV6-3
d_gene: TRBD2
CDR3aa: CASSYRAGGPYEQYF

j_gene: TRBJ2-7
abundance: NA
v_gene: TRBV14
d_gene: NA
CDR3aa: CASSQYSWSSYEQYF

j_gene: TRBJ2-2
abundance: NA
v_gene: TRBV6-2/TRBV6-3
d_gene: TRBD2
CDR3aa: CASSYGAGDYTGELFF

j_gene: TRBJ1-3
abundance: NA
v_gene: TRBV4-2
d_gene: NA
CDR3aa: CASSQGTRGFSGNTIYF

j_gene: TRBJ2-3
abundance: many
v_gene: TRBV2
d_gene: NA
CDR3aa: CASSEELRRTDTQYF

j_gene: TRBJ2-5
abundance: few
v_gene: TRBV7-9
d_gene: TRBD2
CDR3aa: CASSWAGGQETQYF

j_gene: TRBJ2-7
abundance: many
v_gene: TRBV27
d_gene: TRBD1
CDR3aa: CASSFIPGQGEYEQYF

j_gene: TRBJ1-5
abundance: NA
v_gene: TRBV10-3
d_gene: NA
CDR3aa: CAIRDENYSNQPQHF